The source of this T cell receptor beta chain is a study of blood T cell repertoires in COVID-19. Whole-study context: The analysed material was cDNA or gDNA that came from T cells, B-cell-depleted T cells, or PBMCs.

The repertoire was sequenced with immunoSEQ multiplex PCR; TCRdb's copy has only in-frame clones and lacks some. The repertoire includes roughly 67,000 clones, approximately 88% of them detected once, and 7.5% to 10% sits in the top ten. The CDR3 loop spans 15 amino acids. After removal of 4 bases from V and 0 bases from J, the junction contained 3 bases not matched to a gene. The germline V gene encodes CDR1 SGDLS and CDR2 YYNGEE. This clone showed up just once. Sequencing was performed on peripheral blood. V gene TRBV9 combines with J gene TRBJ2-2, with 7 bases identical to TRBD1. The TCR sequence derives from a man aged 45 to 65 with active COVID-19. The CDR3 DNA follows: TGTGCCAGCAGCAAGACAGGGACGAACACCGGGGAGCTGTTTTTT. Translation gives CASSKTGTNTGELFF.